This T cell receptor (beta chain) was obtained from a study of OX40 agonist ivuxolimab in advanced cancers. Overall study context: Ivuxolimab, an antibody that agonizes OX40 (CD134), was administered to the patients.

Germline V gene lookup returns CDR1 SGHTS and CDR2 YDEGEE. Trimming took 2 bases from V and 8 from J, leaving 16 bases between them. The CDR3 totals 15 residues. Regarding the study as a whole: By week 6 at 0.1 to 3.0 mg/kg, blood CD4+ and CD8+ T cells had expanded clonally. Fewer expanded clones were found on average in CD4+ than in CD8+ T cells.

Here immunoSEQ multiplex PCR was the method, and the copy in TCRdb shows in-frame clones only, minus some. Seen here are some 45,000 clones, less than 90% observed once, and the top ten hold approximately 5.1%. Comment on this clone: Its antigen is unknown.

The receptor's source is an adult with an advanced solid tumor such as melanoma, head and neck, liver or kidney cancer. The source material was CD4+ or CD8+ T cells sorted from blood, sampled in a trial of the OX40 agonist ivuxolimab. The gene calls are TRBV5-8 and TRBJ2-2; D is perhaps TRBD2 (5 bases). The CDR3 protein is CASSLEPSGWGELFF. Here the CDR3 DNA reads TGTGCCAGCAGCTTAGAGCCGTCGGGATGGGGGGAGCTGTTTTTT.